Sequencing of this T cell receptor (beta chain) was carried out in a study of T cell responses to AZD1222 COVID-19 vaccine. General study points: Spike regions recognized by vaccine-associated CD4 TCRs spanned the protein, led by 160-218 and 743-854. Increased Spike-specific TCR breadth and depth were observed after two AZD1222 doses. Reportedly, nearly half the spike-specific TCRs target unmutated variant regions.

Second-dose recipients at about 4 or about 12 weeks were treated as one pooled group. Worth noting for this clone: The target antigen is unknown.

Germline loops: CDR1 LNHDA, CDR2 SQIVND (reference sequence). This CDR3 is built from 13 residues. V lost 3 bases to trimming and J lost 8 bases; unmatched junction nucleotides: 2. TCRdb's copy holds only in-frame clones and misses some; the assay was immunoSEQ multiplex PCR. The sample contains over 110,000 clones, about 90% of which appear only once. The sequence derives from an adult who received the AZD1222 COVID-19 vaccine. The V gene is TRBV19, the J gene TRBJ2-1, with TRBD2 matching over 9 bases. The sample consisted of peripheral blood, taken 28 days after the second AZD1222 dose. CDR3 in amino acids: CASSMGLAYEQFF. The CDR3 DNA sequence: TGTGCCAGTAGTATGGGACTAGCCTATGAGCAGTTCTTC.